This section outlines one T cell receptor beta chain sequence together with its context. Its antigen has not been determined. No much larger clonotype is one base removed from it; base qualities were not supplied. Sorted unstimulated T cells and proliferating T cells recovered from mixed lymphocyte reactions were subjected to TCRbeta CDR3 sequencing. Fresh whole blood from about 10 HLA-typed healthy donors served as the source for isolating PBMCs. Unstimulated CD4+ regulatory T cells were FACS-sorted to map the origin of alloreactive clones. V gives up 5 bases and J gives up 4 bases, and the segment between their germline ends measures 12 bases. The CDR3 goes from the cysteine to the phenylalanine over 14 residues. The only DNA kept is the CDR3, 42 bases in frame from the first base. Reading the germline V gene (reference sequence) gives CDR1 MNHNY and CDR2 SVGAGI. These data are taken from a study of siplizumab effects on memory and regulatory T cells (dated by TCRdb to between 2017 and 2020). About the study as a whole: The study examined how the anti-CD2 antibody siplizumab affects alloreactive T-cell subsets in allogeneic mixed lymphocyte reactions built from human PBMCs. Results the study describes overall, beyond this receptor: Among mappable alloreactive CD4+ clones, the Treg-derived fraction averaged around 63% with siplizumab versus 25% to 30% in control reactions. Compared with memory T cells, unstimulated naive T cells appeared more diverse, and naive cells seemed to make a substantial contribution to the alloresponse. Whether proliferating Tregs from siplizumab cultures were suppressive was not functionally confirmed. The cumulative frequency of alloreactive sequences traceable to unstimulated CD4+ memory T cells was significantly reduced by siplizumab. About 75-95% of proliferating CD4+ or CD8+ clones could not be given a naive or memory phenotype. Because sequences below about 10^-5 frequency were poorly captured, only a minor fraction of alloreactive clones could be mapped to unstimulated subsets.

The library was made by the immunoSEQ multiplex PCR assay. Each sample had some 96,000 TCR templates assayed by the deep sequencing platform. Genomic DNA extracted from sorted T cells was used for TCRbeta CDR3 sequencing. The paper's data handling went like this. The R programming language was used for clonal analysis of TCRbeta CDR3 data. Unstimulated samples were compared with post-reaction CFSE-low samples to define alloreactive CD4+ and CD8+ clones. By matching sequences to the repertoires of sorted unstimulated Treg and non-Treg cells, each alloreactive CD4+ clone was assigned a regulatory or non-regulatory origin. In TCRdb, the immuneACCESS table is reduced to in-frame sequences with V and J assigned. These tables do not hold every clone; where another copy was compared, an unresolved V gene accounts for under half, and the others remain unexplained. The V and J calls and clone size were taken over from that table, and D and trimming were inferred from the DNA. For this sample the table gives roughly 100,000 clones, of which 85% to 95% were detected only once. The ten most abundant clones make up approximately 0.67% of the sample.

The sequence came from a human donor in good health. Sequenced input: Tregs sorted from blood. This sequence uses TRBV6-6 and TRBJ1-5; matching of 6 bases hints at TRBD1 as the D gene. The DNA is as follows: TGTGCCAGCAGTCCCGGACAGACAAATCAGCCCCAGCATTTT. This is translated as CASSPGQTNQPQHF.